The 21 T cell receptor beta chains below were found in one sample sequenced in a study of a mutant IDH1 vaccine in newly diagnosed glioma (dated by TCRdb to about 2021). Library method: the immunoSEQ multiplex PCR assay. What TCRdb holds here is the immuneACCESS table cut down to in-frame rearrangements. Part of the clones is not present; checked against another copy, under half of the missing clones reflect an unresolved V gene, and the others are unexplained. Present in this sample are 30,000 or so clones, 75% to 90% of which were seen just once. 4.8% of the sample is taken by the ten largest. The meaning of the sample's time point label: baseline, week 1 (first vaccination visit). Read against the paper, the sample's treatment or condition label means: pre-vaccination baseline after standard-of-care therapy. Source: PBMCs, taken from a glioma patient treated with radiotherapy, temozolomide or both. The receptors stem from a woman in her forties with glioma.

The gene calls are TRBV7-9 and TRBJ2-3; D is ambiguous. This CDR3 spans 14 amino acids. CDR1 and CDR2 (germline): SEHNR, FQNEAQ (reference sequence). V lost 3 bases and J lost 8, with 15 bases in between. CDR3 region: CASSFGPYHTTQYF. Here the CDR3 DNA reads TGTGCCAGCAGCTTTGGACCATATCACACTACGCAGTATTTT.

CDR3 bases: TGCAGTGCGTACGTCCCCAGGGAAGCTTTCTTT. It specifies CSAYVPREAFF. The chain recombines TRBV20-1 with TRBJ1-1; no firm D call. The germline CDR1 and CDR2 sequences are DFQATT and SNEGSKA (reference sequence). With 6 bases removed from V and 8 bases from J, the gap between germline ends came to 13 bases. The CDR3 totals 11 residues.

The gene calls are TRBV10-1 and TRBJ2-7; possibly TRBD2 for D (5 bases). Trimming removed 6 bases from V and 2 bases from J, with 17 bases in between. CDR1 is WNHNN and CDR2 is SYGVQD in the germline V gene (reference sequence). There are 15 residues in the CDR3. The CDR3 bases are TGCGCCAGCAGACCCGGAGCGGTTCGCCCCTACGAGCAGTACTTC. Protein product: CASRPGAVRPYEQYF.

The V gene is TRBV6-5, the J gene TRBJ1-6; D call uncertain. CDR1 MNHEY and CDR2 SVGAGI come from the germline V gene. The CDR3 contains 14 residues. V lost 2 bases to trimming and J lost 8 bases, with 10 bases between them. CDR3 in amino acids: CASSYSTAYSPLHF. In DNA form, the CDR3 reads TGTGCCAGCAGTTACAGTACAGCTTATTCACCCCTCCACTTT.

The J gene is TRBJ1-3, the V gene TRBV4-2; D ambiguous. Trimming cost V 0 bases and J 0 bases, with 9 bases left between them. The germline gives CDR1 LGHNA, CDR2 YNFKEQ. The CDR3 totals 16 residues. The CDR3 is CASSQESPDSGNTIYF. The CDR3 nucleotides read TGTGCCAGCAGCCAAGAAAGTCCCGACTCTGGAAACACCATATATTTT.

This clone was recorded only once. The CDR3, as DNA: TGTGCCACCAGCAGAGGGGGACAGCTCTTTTCACCCCTCCACTTT. Residues: CATSRGGQLFSPLHF. The chain carries TRBV15 and TRBJ1-6; 7 bases line up with TRBD1. The CDR3 loop spans 15 amino acids. Germline loops: CDR1 LNHNV, CDR2 YYDKDF (reference sequence). J lost 9 bases, V lost 1 base, and 6 bases had no gene match.

This chain links TRBV4-3 with TRBJ2-7; possible D gene TRBD1, 5 bases. The CDR3 sequence is 15 residues long. Germline-derived CDR1 and CDR2 are LGHNA and YSLEER. Trimming took off 0 bases at V and 1 base at J, with 10 bases between the two ends. The DNA of the CDR3 is TGCGCCAGCAGCCAAGATCTCTCAGGGTCCTACGAGCAGTACTTC. Protein: CASSQDLSGSYEQYF.

V and J are TRBV27 and TRBJ1-5; D gene ambiguous. The CDR3 totals 16 residues. Trimming took 6 bases from V and 0 from J, leaving 15 bases between them. Per germline, CDR1 MNHEY and CDR2 SMNVEV (reference sequence). CDR3 residues: CASSPTRLNSNQPQHF. DNA for the CDR3: TGTGCCAGCAGCCCCACCAGGCTTAATAGCAATCAGCCCCAGCATTTT.

The chain is built from TRBV29-1 and TRBJ1-1; 7 bases match TRBD1. CDR1 is SQVTM, CDR2 ANQGSEA, per germline. V was pared by 7 bases and J by 6 bases, with 5 bases of the junction left unmatched. The CDR3 is 11 amino acids. As DNA, the CDR3 is TGCAGCGGGAAACAGGGGCCTGAAGCTTTCTTT. It codes for CSGKQGPEAFF.

This sequence joins TRBV4-1 and TRBJ1-2; the D gene is possibly TRBD1 (6 bases). V was pared by 4 bases and J by 8 bases, with 17 bases between. Germline CDR1 and CDR2: MGHRA and YSYEKL. CDR3 size: 14 residues. The CDR3 bases are TGCGCCAGCAGCCTTAGGTTAGGGGGGGACGGCTACACCTTC. As protein: CASSLRLGGDGYTF.

This chain links TRBV5-1 with TRBJ1-2; possibly TRBD1 for D (6 bases). This CDR3 comprises 14 residues. Trimming stripped 1 base from V and 7 bases from J, with 14 bases between. CDR1 and CDR2 (germline): SGHRS, YFSETQ. For the CDR3, the DNA is TGCGCCAGCAGCTTGCAACAGGGAACTACTGGCTACACCTTC. This sequence encodes CASSLQQGTTGYTF.

This sequence joins TRBV6-5 and TRBJ2-3, with D possibly being TRBD1 (6 bases). CDR3 length equals 11 residues. V was clipped by 4 bases and J by 9 bases, with 8 bases between them. Per germline, CDR1 MNHEY and CDR2 SVGAGI. CDR3 in DNA: TGTGCCAGCAGTTTGGGGGCCACGCAGTATTTT. This gives the protein CASSLGATQYF.

V and J are TRBV2 and TRBJ1-5; D is unresolved. This CDR3 spans 16 amino acids. Germline lookup yields CDR1 SNHLY and CDR2 FYNNEI. Trimming stripped 5 bases from V and 1 base from J, with 15 bases between. The CDR3 here is CASSFEAGLSNQPQHF. CDR3 bases: TGTGCCAGCAGTTTCGAGGCTGGGCTAAGCAATCAGCCCCAGCATTTT.

This clone has a handful of counts. The chain combines TRBV6-6 with TRBJ1-1; TRBD1 is a possible D gene (5 bases). Germline-derived CDR1 and CDR2 are MNHNY and SVGAGI (reference sequence). The CDR3 length is 15 residues. The germline V and J ends were trimmed by 5 bases and 4 bases, with 17 bases remaining between them. The CDR3 here is CASSDPGREVTEAFF. DNA for the CDR3: TGTGCCAGCAGTGACCCCGGCAGGGAGGTCACTGAAGCTTTCTTT.

The V call is TRBV6-5, the J call TRBJ1-2; TRBD1 agrees at 7 bases. In germline, CDR1 is MNHEY, CDR2 SVGAGI. J was trimmed by 4 bases and V by 5 bases; bases with no gene match: 7. There are 14 residues in the CDR3. The CDR3 DNA follows: TGTGCCAGCAGTCTAGGGGGCCCCAGCTATGGCTACACCTTC. Residues: CASSLGGPSYGYTF.

The chain carries TRBV4-1 and TRBJ2-5; D unclear. The CDR3 is 14 residues long. With 0 bases removed from V and 4 bases from J, the gap between germline ends came to 9 bases. In germline, CDR1 is MGHRA, CDR2 YSYEKL. This chain's CDR3 is CASSQDRLRETQYF. DNA for the CDR3: TGCGCCAGCAGCCAAGATAGGCTTCGAGAGACCCAGTACTTC.

V is TRBV5-6 and J is TRBJ1-5; D is perhaps TRBD1 (5 bases). The V gene's germline CDR1 is SGHDT and CDR2 YYEEEE. V was shortened by 2 bases and J by 2 bases, with 14 bases between the two germline ends. There are 16 residues in the CDR3. CDR3 bases: TGTGCCAGCAGCTTAGGGGTGGCAGAGGGCAATCAGCCCCAGCATTTT. Its translation is CASSLGVAEGNQPQHF.

The chain employs TRBV18 and TRBJ2-7; TRBD1 matches 10 bases. CDR1 is KGHSH and CDR2 is LQKENI in the germline V gene. Trimming took 6 bases from V and 2 from J; bases not matched to a gene: 4. The CDR3 length is 14 residues. Written as DNA, the CDR3 is TGTGCCAGCTCCATCGACAGGGGGCCCTACGAGCAGTACTTC. It codes for CASSIDRGPYEQYF.

The chain joins TRBV30 to TRBJ2-5; 10 nucleotides align to TRBD2. V shed 0 bases and J 5 bases; nucleotides not matched to a gene: 6. CDR1 is GTSNPN, CDR2 SVGIG, per germline (reference sequence). The CDR3 covers 15 residues. The CDR3 loop is CAWSVTSGILETQYF. The CDR3 nucleotides are TGTGCCTGGAGTGTAACTAGCGGGATACTGGAGACCCAGTACTTC.

This rearrangement joins TRBV5-6 to TRBJ2-2; D remains ambiguous. Looked up from germline, CDR1 is SGHDT and CDR2 is YYEEEE. V lost 0 bases and J 7 bases, leaving 16 bases between the germline ends. The CDR3 is made up of 16 amino acids. The CDR3 loop reads CASSLGPTRIVGELFF. In nucleotides, the CDR3 is TGTGCCAGCAGCTTGGGACCTACCCGGATCGTCGGGGAGCTGTTTTTT.

The chain joins TRBV2 to TRBJ2-5; D is perhaps TRBD1 (7 bases). Germline V gene data show CDR1 as SNHLY and CDR2 as FYNNEI. The CDR3 has 12 residues. The ends were cut back, 6 bases at V and 9 bases at J, with 14 bases in the middle. The CDR3 reads CASSQDREAQYF. In DNA, the CDR3 is TGTGCCAGCAGCCAAGACAGGGAGGCCCAGTACTTC.